This TCR beta chain was identified during a study of early T cells in non-severe SARS-CoV-2 infection. Study summary: The input, bulk RNA from unsorted whole blood, was sequenced, and chains were unpaired.

Regarding the study as a whole: The matching step, a VDJdb search, favored anti-spike CD8 responses and missed private and CD4 specificities.

V was shortened by 5 bases and J by 6 bases, with 22 bases between the two germline ends. The CDR3 extends over 17 amino acids. Germline V gene sequence: CDR1 MNHEY, CDR2 SMNVEV (reference sequence). Regarding this clonotype: Its antigen is not identified.

Individually, cDNA molecules had unique molecular identifiers attached to them. TCRdb redid the calling of the 5' RACE reads with MiXCR, one entry per CDR3 protein. The table includes fewer than 75,000 distinct CDR3 sequences, 15% to 20% detected once. The chain uses TRBV27 and TRBJ2-2, with D possibly being TRBD2 (5 bases). The source is an adult who was a healthcare worker with PCR-confirmed SARS-CoV-2 infection or an uninfected control (not recorded which). Specimen: whole blood, collected at baseline. The CDR3 is CASSLSILVLRAGELFF. In DNA form, the CDR3 reads TGTGCCAGCAGTCTGTCCATACTAGTATTACGAGCCGGGGAGCTGTTTTTT.